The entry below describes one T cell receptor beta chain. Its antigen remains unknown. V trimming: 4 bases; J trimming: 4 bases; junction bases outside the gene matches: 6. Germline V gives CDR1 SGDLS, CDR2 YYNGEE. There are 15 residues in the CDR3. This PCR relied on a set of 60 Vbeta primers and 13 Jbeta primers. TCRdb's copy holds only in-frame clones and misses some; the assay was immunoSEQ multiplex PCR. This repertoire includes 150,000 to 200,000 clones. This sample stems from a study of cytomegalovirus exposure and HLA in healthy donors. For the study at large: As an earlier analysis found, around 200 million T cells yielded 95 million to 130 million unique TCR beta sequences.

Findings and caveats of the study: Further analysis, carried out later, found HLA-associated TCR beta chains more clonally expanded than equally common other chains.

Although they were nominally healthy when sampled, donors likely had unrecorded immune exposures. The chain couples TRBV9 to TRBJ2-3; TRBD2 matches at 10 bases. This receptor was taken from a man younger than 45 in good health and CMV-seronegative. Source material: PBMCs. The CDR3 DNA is TGTGCCAGCAGCCTAGATCTAGCGGGAGCAGATACGCAGTATTTT. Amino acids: CASSLDLAGADTQYF.